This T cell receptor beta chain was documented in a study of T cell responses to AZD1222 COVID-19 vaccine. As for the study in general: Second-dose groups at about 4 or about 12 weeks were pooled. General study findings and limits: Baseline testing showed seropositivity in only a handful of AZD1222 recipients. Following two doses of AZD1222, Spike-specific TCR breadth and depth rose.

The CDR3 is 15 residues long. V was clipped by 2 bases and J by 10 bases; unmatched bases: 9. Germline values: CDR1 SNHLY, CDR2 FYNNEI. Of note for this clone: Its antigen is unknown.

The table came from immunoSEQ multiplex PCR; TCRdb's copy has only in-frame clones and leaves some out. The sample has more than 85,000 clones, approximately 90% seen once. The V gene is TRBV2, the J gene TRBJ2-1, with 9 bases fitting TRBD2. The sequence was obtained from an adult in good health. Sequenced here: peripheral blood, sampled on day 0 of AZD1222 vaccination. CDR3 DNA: TGTGCCAGCAGTGAAAGGGTAGCGGGGGCCCCAGAGCAGTTCTTC. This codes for CASSERVAGAPEQFF.